Shown below are 10 T cell receptor beta chains from a single sample sequenced in a study of shared clonotypes between healthy human individuals (dated by TCRdb to the early 2020s). To prepare the library, the immunoSEQ multiplex PCR assay was applied. TCRdb provides this immuneACCESS table in a form limited to in-frame rearrangements. Some clones are lacking; in checked studies, under half of them reflect an unresolved V gene, and why the rest are absent is not known. The sample records approximately 2.1 million clones, 85% to 95% of which are singletons. Jointly, the top ten make up about 0.39% of the sample. Input material: naive CD4+ T cells from PBMCs. The cell subset or site label here, explained by the study, means: CD45RA+ positively selected. These receptors all stem from a man younger than 35 in good health. Some clones in this sample may be carry-over from other donors' samples.

The chain links TRBV14 to TRBJ2-7, with D perhaps matching TRBD1 (6 bases). Trimming took 0 bases from V and 6 from J, leaving 18 bases between them. The germline V gene encodes CDR1 SGHDN and CDR2 FVKESK. The CDR3 loop spans 16 amino acids. The CDR3 DNA reads TGTGCCAGCAGCCAAGATTTCTTACGGGCAGGGGCCGAGCAGTACTTC. It yields the protein CASSQDFLRAGAEQYF.

The chain recombines TRBV2 with TRBJ2-3; 9 bases map to TRBD1. Germline V CDR1 and CDR2: SNHLY, FYNNEI. The CDR3 totals 18 residues. Losses at the gene ends were 5 bases for V and 2 bases for J; bases not matched to a gene: 14. The CDR3 protein is CASSPWDRDQPYTDTQYF. The CDR3 DNA reads TGTGCCAGCAGTCCCTGGGACAGGGACCAACCTTACACAGATACGCAGTATTTT.

The gene calls are TRBV19 and TRBJ2-7; TRBD1 matches 8 bases. The CDR3 runs 15 residues. Per the germline V gene, CDR1 is LNHDA and CDR2 is SQIVND (reference sequence). The V gene end was trimmed by 4 bases and the J gene end by 3 bases; junction bases not matched to a gene: 8. The CDR3 loop is CASSTPPGQVYEQYF. In DNA form, the CDR3 reads TGTGCCAGTAGTACTCCCCCGGGACAGGTCTACGAGCAGTACTTC.

CDR3 loop: CASSPFLAGGLNEQFF. CDR3 in DNA: TGTGCCAGCTCACCATTTCTAGCGGGAGGCCTCAATGAGCAGTTCTTC. This chain links TRBV18 with TRBJ2-1; 11 positions match TRBD2. J lost 6 bases, V lost 2 bases, and 6 bases had no gene match. The germline gives CDR1 KGHSH, CDR2 LQKENI. The CDR3 length is 16 residues.

The V gene is TRBV7-2, the J gene TRBJ2-2; tentative D call: TRBD2 (5 bases). With 2 bases removed from V and 4 bases from J, the gap between germline ends came to 14 bases. Germline V gene data show CDR1 as SGHTA and CDR2 as FQGNSA. The CDR3 is made up of 16 amino acids. The CDR3 DNA reads as TGTGCCAGCAGCTTAAGTCACCCGGGAAGCACCGGGGAGCTGTTTTTT. This gives the protein CASSLSHPGSTGELFF.

V and J are TRBV5-1 and TRBJ2-5; D tentatively reads TRBD1 or TRBD2 (5 bases each). TRBJ2-7 matches the DNA end more closely, so the J call is doubtful. This CDR3 contains 13 residues. CDR1 and CDR2 (germline): SGHRS, YFSETQ. CDR3 bases: TGCGCCAGCAGTTCAGGGAGCTCCTACGAGCAGTACTTC. Translated, it gives CASSSGSSYEQYF.

CDR3 DNA sequence: TGTGCCAGCAGCTTTACCCAGGGCACAGATACGCAGTATTTT. Protein product: CASSFTQGTDTQYF. This sequence joins TRBV11-2 and TRBJ2-3; D unresolved. Germline V CDR1 and CDR2: SGHAT, FQNNGV. V dropped 3 bases and J dropped 1 base, with 8 bases sitting between them. This CDR3 has 14 residues. Looking up the rest from reference TRBV11-2 and TRBJ2-3 gives the full variable domain: EAGVAQSPRYKIIEKRQSVAFWCNPISGHATLYWYQQILGQGPKLLIQFQNNGVVDDSQLPKDRFSAERLKGVDSTLKIQPAKLEDSAVYLCASSFTQGTDTQYFGPGTRLTVL.

Only a few counts were recorded for this clone. This chain links TRBV30 with TRBJ1-1; the D gene is possibly TRBD1 (5 bases). Per germline, CDR1 GTSNPN and CDR2 SVGIG (reference sequence). The CDR3 spans 12 residues. V gave up 1 base and J gave up 7 bases, with 10 bases separating them. CDR3 sequence (DNA): TGTGCCTGGAGTGGTAGGCAGGGTGAAGCTTTCTTT. Translating gives CAWSGRQGEAFF.

The J gene is TRBJ2-1, the V gene TRBV6-5, with D unresolved. Trimming removed 3 bases from V and 2 bases from J, with 11 bases in between. CDR3 length equals 15 residues. Germline-derived CDR1 and CDR2 are MNHEY and SVGAGI. The CDR3 loop reads CASSYQVPPYNEQFF. The CDR3 nucleotides read TGTGCCAGCAGTTATCAAGTCCCCCCCTACAATGAGCAGTTCTTC.

This clone was seen a single time. The genes are TRBV5-1 and TRBJ2-7, with D possibly TRBD1 on 6 matching bases. Trimming left V 0 bases short and J 2 bases short, with 12 bases between. The length of the CDR3 is 15 residues. Germline V gene data show CDR1 as SGHRS and CDR2 as YFSETQ. In DNA, the CDR3 is TGCGCCAGCAGCTTGGCCGAGACAGGACCCTACGAGCAGTACTTC. Amino acid sequence: CASSLAETGPYEQYF.